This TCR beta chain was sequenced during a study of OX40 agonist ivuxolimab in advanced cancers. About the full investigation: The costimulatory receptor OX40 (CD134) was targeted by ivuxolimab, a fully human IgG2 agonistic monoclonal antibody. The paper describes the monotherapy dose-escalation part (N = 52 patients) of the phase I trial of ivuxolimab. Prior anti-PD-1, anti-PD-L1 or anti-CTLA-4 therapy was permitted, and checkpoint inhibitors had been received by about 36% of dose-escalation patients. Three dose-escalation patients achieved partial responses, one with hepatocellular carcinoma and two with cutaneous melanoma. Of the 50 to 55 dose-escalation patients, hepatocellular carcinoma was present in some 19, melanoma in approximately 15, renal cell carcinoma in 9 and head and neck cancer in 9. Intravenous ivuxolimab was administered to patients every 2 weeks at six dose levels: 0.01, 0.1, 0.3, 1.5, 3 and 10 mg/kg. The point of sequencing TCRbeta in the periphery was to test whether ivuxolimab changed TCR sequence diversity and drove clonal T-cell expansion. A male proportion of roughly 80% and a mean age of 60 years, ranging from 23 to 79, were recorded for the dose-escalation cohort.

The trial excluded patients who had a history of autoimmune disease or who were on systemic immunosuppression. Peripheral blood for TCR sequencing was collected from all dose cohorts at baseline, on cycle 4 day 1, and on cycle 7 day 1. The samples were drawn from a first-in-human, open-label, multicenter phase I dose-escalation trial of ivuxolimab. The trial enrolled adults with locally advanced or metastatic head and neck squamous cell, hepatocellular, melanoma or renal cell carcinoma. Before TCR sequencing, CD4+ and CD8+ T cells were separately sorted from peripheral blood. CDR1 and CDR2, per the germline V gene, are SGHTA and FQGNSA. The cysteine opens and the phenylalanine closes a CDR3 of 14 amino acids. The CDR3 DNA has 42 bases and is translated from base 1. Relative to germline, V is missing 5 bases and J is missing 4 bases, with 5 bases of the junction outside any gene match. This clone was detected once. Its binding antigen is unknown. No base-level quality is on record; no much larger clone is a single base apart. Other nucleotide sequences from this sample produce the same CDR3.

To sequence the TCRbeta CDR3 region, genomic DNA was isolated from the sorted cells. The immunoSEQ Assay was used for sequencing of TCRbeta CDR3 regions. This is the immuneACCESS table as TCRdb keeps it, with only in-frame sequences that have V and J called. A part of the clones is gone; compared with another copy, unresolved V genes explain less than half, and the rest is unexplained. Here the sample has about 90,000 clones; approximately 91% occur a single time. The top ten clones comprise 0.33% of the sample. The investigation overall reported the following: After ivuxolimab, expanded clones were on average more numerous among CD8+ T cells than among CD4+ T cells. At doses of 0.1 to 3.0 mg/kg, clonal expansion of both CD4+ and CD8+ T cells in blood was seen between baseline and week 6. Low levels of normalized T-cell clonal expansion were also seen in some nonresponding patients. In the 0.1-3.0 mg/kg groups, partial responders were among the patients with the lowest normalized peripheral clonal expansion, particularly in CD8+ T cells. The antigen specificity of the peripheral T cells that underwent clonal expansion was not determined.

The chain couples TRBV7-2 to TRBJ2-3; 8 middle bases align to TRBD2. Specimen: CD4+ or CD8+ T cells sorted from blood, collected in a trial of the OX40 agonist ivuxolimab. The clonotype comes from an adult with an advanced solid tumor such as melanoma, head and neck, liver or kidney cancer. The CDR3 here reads CASSRTSPPDTQYF. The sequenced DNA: TGTGCCAGCAGCCGGACTAGCCCCCCAGATACGCAGTATTTT.